These 2 T cell receptor beta chains were all obtained from the same sample, sequenced in a study of T cell repertoires in cytomegalovirus infection. TCRdb redid the calling of the reads with MiXCR, one entry per CDR3 protein. The table lists some 920,000 distinct CDR3 sequences, roughly 31% of them singletons, with around 15% in the top ten. Their antigens remain unidentified. Sequenced material: cultured CD8+ T cells from PBMCs, taken from culture after CMV antigen stimulation. All receptors derive from a human donor in good health (CMV status not recorded). Some clones in this sample may be carry-over from other donors' samples.

This clonotype was observed a few times. The chain recombines TRBV9 with TRBJ1-2; TRBD1 might be the D (6 bases). The length of the CDR3 is 12 residues. Trimming removed 6 bases at V and 7 bases at J, with 13 bases between. In germline, CDR1 is SGDLS, CDR2 YYNGEE. This chain's CDR3 is CASKGGGFGYTF. The CDR3 DNA sequence: TGTGCCAGCAAAGGCGGGGGCTTTGGCTACACCTTC.

This chain's CDR3 is CASLARGKMNTEAFF. The CDR3 DNA is TGTGCCAGCCTAGCACGAGGTAAGATGAACACTGAAGCTTTCTTT. The chain couples TRBV27 to TRBJ1-1; no clear D. This CDR3 region has 15 residues. Germline assignment: CDR1 MNHEY and CDR2 SMNVEV (reference sequence). V was pared by 8 bases and J by 0 bases, with 16 bases between.